Listed below are T cell receptor beta chains from one sample, sequenced in a study of blood T cell repertoires in COVID-19. Assay used: immunoSEQ multiplex PCR; TCRdb lists only in-frame clones, some missing. The repertoire has 300,000 to 350,000 clones, around four fifths of them found once; the top ten carry approximately 3.1%. Input material: peripheral blood. The receptors were sampled from a man aged 25 to 40 with active or convalescent COVID-19. CDR3s include the opening cysteine and the closing phenylalanine or tryptophan. Where a row states a size, it is once, few, many or the class of an expanded clone; other rows omit it.

V gene,CDR3 length,J gene,clone size,CDR3 protein
TRBV10-3,14,TRBJ1-2,NA,CAITRDRANYGYTF
TRBV7-2,14,TRBJ2-3,NA,CASSLARIRDTQYF
TRBV29-1,16,TRBJ2-3,NA,CSVDPPPGGSTDTQYF
TRBV5-1,17,TRBJ2-5,NA,CASSFRPGGLAIETQYF
TRBV7-2,15,TRBJ1-4,NA,CASSSGQGAREKLFF
TRBV19,14,TRBJ2-5,NA,CASTSGGPGETQYF
TRBV3-1/TRBV3-2,15,TRBJ2-7,NA,CASSQGSGRFYEQYF
TRBV4-2,16,TRBJ1-4,NA,CASSQEGGARREKLFF
TRBV5-1,15,TRBJ2-6,few,CASSPGTAGANVLTF
TRBV7-9,16,TRBJ1-5,NA,CASSPGQGWGNQPQHF
TRBV19,13,TRBJ2-7,NA,CASRVAGGSEQYF
TRBV4-3,16,TRBJ1-6,NA,CASSHPHPGQGTPLHF
TRBV7-3,15,TRBJ2-6,few,CASSFSGSGANVLTF
TRBV7-9,14,TRBJ2-3,NA,CASSLTSSPDTQYF
TRBV29-1,14,TRBJ1-2,NA,CSVRRGLANYGYTF
TRBV30,13,TRBJ1-5,NA,CAWSVGDNQPQHF
TRBV6-2/TRBV6-3,11,TRBJ2-5,NA,CASSFQETQYF
TRBV4-3,15,TRBJ2-7,NA,CASSLGTSGRNEQYF
TRBV4-1,14,TRBJ2-3,NA,CASQEGQGGDTQYF
TRBV28,15,TRBJ2-5,NA,CASSSLAGIQETQYF
TRBV25-1,15,TRBJ2-5,few,CASGLAGVPQETQYF
TRBV11-3,17,TRBJ2-3,NA,CASSLGEGGLGSDTQYF
TRBV9,14,TRBJ2-6,NA,CASSVLSGANVLTF
TRBV7-9,15,TRBJ1-3,NA,CASGSIQGSGNTIYF
TRBV19,14,TRBJ2-7,NA,CATAPGQNSYEQYF
TRBV27,15,TRBJ1-6,NA,CASSLRAGARSPLHF
TRBV7-2,14,TRBJ1-1,NA,CASSYRGRRTEAFF
TRBV5-1,15,TRBJ1-1,few,CASSQEGGMNTEAFF
TRBV27,14,TRBJ2-3,once,CASSNGPRGNTQYF
TRBV11-2,13,TRBJ1-3,few,CASSLDRGNTIYF
TRBV5-4,13,TRBJ1-6,NA,CASSLTVDSPLHF
TRBV9,16,TRBJ2-3,NA,CASSVAGGPGTDTQYF
TRBV6-5,16,TRBJ2-6,once,CASSYSRGTGANVLTF
TRBV4-3,19,TRBJ2-5,NA,CASSQAITHGLSIGETRYF
TRBV5-1,14,TRBJ2-1,NA,CASSPIGQGNEQFF
TRBV28,14,TRBJ1-5,NA,CASSFPDRVQPQHF
TRBV9,13,TRBJ1-6,NA,CASSSRGNSPLHF
TRBV5-5,17,TRBJ2-1,NA,CASSLDPLAGGRGEQFF
TRBV4-1,19,TRBJ1-4,NA,CASSAPGTGAIVGNEKLFF
TRBV1,20,TRBJ1-6,NA,CTSSQDTGQGTRGYNSPLHF
TRBV30,15,TRBJ2-3,NA,CALKREAIITDTQYF
TRBV6-6,13,TRBJ2-5,NA,CASNTDRGETQYF
TRBV7-7,14,TRBJ2-1,NA,CASSRTGGDNEQFF
TRBV20-1,10,TRBJ1-4,NA,CSARDEKLFF
TRBV2,14,TRBJ2-7,NA,CASPKTGGGGEQYF
TRBV13,11,TRBJ2-1,NA,CASSWRDEQFF